A single sample is the source of the 8 T cell receptor beta chains below, sequenced in a study of blood T cell repertoires in COVID-19. Sequencing was performed with immunoSEQ multiplex PCR; in TCRdb, only in-frame clones are kept and a portion is missing. The repertoire holds 3,000 to 4,000 clones, roughly nine tenths seen once, with under 6% in the top ten. Sequenced input: peripheral blood. These receptors came from a woman in her sixties or seventies with active COVID-19.

This chain joins TRBV5-6 and TRBJ2-7, with D uncertain. The CDR3 runs to 14 residues. Germline lookup yields CDR1 SGHDT and CDR2 YYEEEE. The V end lost 2 bases, the J end lost 0 bases, and 9 bases lay between the germline ends. For the CDR3, the DNA is TGTGCCAGCAGCTTCAGGTTCTCCTCCTACGAGCAGTACTTC. Translating it yields CASSFRFSSYEQYF.

V usage is TRBV7-2 and J usage is TRBJ2-1; TRBD2 matches at 12 bases. V trimming: 0 bases; J trimming: 3 bases; junction bases outside the gene matches: 3. The CDR3 is 17 amino acids. Germline V lookup: CDR1 SGHTA, CDR2 FQGNSA. The CDR3 loop reads CASSLASSGGGYNEQFF. CDR3 bases: TGTGCCAGCAGCTTAGCATCTAGCGGGGGGGGCTACAATGAGCAGTTCTTC.

The rearrangement links TRBV12-3 or TRBV12-4 to TRBJ1-2, with D maybe TRBD1 (6 bases). V lost 5 bases and J lost 7, with 11 bases in between. The CDR3 loop spans 12 amino acids. The CDR3 region has the DNA TGTGCCAGCAGTCAGGGGTGGGGTGGCTACACCTTC. It translates to CASSQGWGGYTF.

The chain has TRBV11-3 and TRBJ1-3; TRBD1 matches at 9 bases. CDR3 length: 15 residues. V lost 3 bases to trimming and J lost 4 bases; unmatched junction nucleotides: 4. Germline CDR1 and CDR2: SGHNT and YENEEA. The DNA for the CDR3 is TGTGCCAGCAGCTTCACAGGGGGCGAGGGAAACACCATATATTTT. This translates into CASSFTGGEGNTIYF.

V and J are TRBV24-1 and TRBJ2-3; a weak D match, TRBD2 (5 bases). CDR3 length: 14 amino acids. Germline CDR1 reads KGHDR; CDR2 reads SFDVKD. V lost 4 bases and J lost 3, with 10 bases in between. The CDR3 region has the DNA TGTGCCACCAGTGACCCCCGGACTACAGATACGCAGTATTTT. Residues: CATSDPRTTDTQYF.

The gene calls are TRBV4-1 and TRBJ2-7, with a possible D match to TRBD1 (6 bases). This CDR3 spans 17 amino acids. With 2 bases removed from V and 3 bases from J, the gap between germline ends came to 20 bases. Germline V gene data show CDR1 as MGHRA and CDR2 as YSYEKL. The CDR3 loop is CASSQLVTGRIGYEQYF. The CDR3 region has the DNA TGCGCCAGCAGCCAACTGGTGACAGGACGTATTGGCTACGAGCAGTACTTC.

The chain has TRBV2 and TRBJ2-1; TRBD1 aligns across 7 bases. This CDR3 has 17 amino acids. Germline trimming cut 5 bases from V and 0 bases from J; bases unmatched to any gene: 10. In germline, CDR1 is SNHLY, CDR2 FYNNEI. CDR3 in DNA: TGTGCCAGCAGTACACGTAAGGGGGCGAGCTCCTACAATGAGCAGTTCTTC. It is translated as CASSTRKGASSYNEQFF.

The chain carries TRBV15 and TRBJ2-5; weak D call: TRBD2 (5 bases). V was clipped by 3 bases and J by 0 bases, with 5 bases between them. CDR3 length: 13 amino acids. The germline V gene has CDR1 LNHNV and CDR2 YYDKDF (reference sequence). The CDR3 loop is CATSRDYQETQYF. DNA of the CDR3: TGTGCCACCAGCAGGGACTACCAAGAGACCCAGTACTTC.